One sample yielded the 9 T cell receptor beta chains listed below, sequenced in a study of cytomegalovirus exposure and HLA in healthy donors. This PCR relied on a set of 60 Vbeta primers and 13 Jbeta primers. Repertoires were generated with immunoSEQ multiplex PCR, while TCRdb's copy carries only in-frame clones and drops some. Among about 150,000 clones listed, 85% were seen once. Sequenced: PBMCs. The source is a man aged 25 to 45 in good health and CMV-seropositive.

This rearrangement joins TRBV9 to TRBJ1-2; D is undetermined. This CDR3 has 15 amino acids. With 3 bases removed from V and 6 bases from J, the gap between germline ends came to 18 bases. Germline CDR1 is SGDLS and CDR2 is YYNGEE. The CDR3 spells CASSAAPRVSNGYTF. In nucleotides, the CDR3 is TGTGCCAGCAGCGCAGCCCCTCGGGTCTCAAATGGCTACACCTTC.

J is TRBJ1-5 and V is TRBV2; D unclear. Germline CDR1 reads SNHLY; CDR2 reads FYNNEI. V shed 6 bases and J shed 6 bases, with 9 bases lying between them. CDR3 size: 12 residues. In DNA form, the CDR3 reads TGTGCCAGCAGGGGAGCGGTTCAGCCCCAGCATTTT. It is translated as CASRGAVQPQHF.

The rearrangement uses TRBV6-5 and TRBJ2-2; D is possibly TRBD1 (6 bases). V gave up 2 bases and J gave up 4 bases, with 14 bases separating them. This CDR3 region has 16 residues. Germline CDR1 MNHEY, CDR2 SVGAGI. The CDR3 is CASSYGAYRVTGELFF. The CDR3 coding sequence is TGTGCCAGCAGTTACGGGGCCTACAGGGTCACCGGGGAGCTGTTTTTT.

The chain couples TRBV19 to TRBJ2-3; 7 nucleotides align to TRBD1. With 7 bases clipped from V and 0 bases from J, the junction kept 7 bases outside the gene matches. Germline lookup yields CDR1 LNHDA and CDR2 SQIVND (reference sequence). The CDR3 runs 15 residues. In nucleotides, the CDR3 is TGTGCCAGTATGGACCACAGGGGTAGCACAGATACGCAGTATTTT. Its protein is CASMDHRGSTDTQYF.

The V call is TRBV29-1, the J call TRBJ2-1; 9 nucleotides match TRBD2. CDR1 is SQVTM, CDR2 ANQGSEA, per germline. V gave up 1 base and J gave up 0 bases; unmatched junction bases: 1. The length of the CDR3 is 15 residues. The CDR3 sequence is CSVEGGRASYNEQFF. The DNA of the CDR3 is TGCAGCGTTGAAGGCGGGAGGGCCTCCTACAATGAGCAGTTCTTC.

The chain's CDR3 is CASIGTRNYGYTF. In nucleotides, the CDR3 is TGTGCCAGCATTGGCACCCGAAACTATGGCTACACCTTC. The V gene is TRBV6-5, the J gene TRBJ1-2; D remains unclear. The V and J ends lost 7 bases and 2 bases respectively, with 11 bases between them. This CDR3 has 13 amino acids. From germline, CDR1 is MNHEY and CDR2 SVGAGI.

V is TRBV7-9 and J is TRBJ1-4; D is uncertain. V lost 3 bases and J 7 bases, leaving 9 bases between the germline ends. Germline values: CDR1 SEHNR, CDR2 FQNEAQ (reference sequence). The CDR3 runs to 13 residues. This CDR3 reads CASSLSGREKLFF. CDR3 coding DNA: TGTGCCAGCAGCTTGAGCGGTCGTGAAAAACTGTTTTTT.

The CDR3 nucleotides are TGTGCCAGCAGTCTAACCCACCAGGGACTAGGGGCCAAAAACATTCAGTACTTC. This translates into CASSLTHQGLGAKNIQYF. The rearrangement uses TRBV28 and TRBJ2-4; 8 bases line up with TRBD2. Germline V gene lookup returns CDR1 MDHEN and CDR2 SYDVKM. This CDR3 spans 18 amino acids. J gave up 1 base and V 5 bases, and 13 bases lay outside the gene matches.

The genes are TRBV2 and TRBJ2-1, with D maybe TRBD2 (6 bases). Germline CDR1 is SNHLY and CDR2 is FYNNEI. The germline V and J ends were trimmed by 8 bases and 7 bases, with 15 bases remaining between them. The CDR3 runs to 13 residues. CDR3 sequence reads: CASGGTPRNEQFF. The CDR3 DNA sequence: TGTGCCAGCGGGGGGACTCCCCGGAATGAGCAGTTCTTC.